The rows below give T cell receptor beta chains drawn from one sample of a study of blood T cell repertoires in COVID-19. The protocol was immunoSEQ multiplex PCR, while the TCRdb copy is restricted to in-frame clones and leaves out a portion. The sample records 430,000 or so clones, 70% to 90% being singletons. The sequenced material came from peripheral blood. These TCRs come from a young man with COVID-19, enrolled during active disease. Both conserved end residues are part of each CDR3. A D gene is named only where the DNA matches it firmly. For some rows the clone size is stated as once, few or many, or as a class when expanded; others skip it.

D	V	J	size	CDR3	DNA
NA	TRBV29-1	TRBJ1-1	NA	CSAKQSLDTEAFF	TGCAGCGCTAAACAGAGCCTGGACACTGAAGCTTTCTTT
NA	TRBV10-3	TRBJ2-2	NA	CAIKGTSPNTGELFF	TGTGCCATCAAAGGGACTTCCCCGAACACCGGGGAGCTGTTTTTT
TRBD2	TRBV9	TRBJ2-7	NA	CASSAGTSSTSYEQYF	TGTGCCAGCAGCGCAGGGACTAGTTCCACATCTTACGAGCAGTACTTC
NA	TRBV27	TRBJ2-1	NA	CASSLLKRLGGREQFF	TGTGCCAGCAGTTTACTTAAGAGACTAGGCGGAAGGGAGCAGTTCTTC
NA	TRBV27	TRBJ2-7	few	CASSLTEEGYEQYF	TGTGCCAGCAGTTTAACAGAGGAGGGTTACGAGCAGTACTTC
NA	TRBV7-8	TRBJ1-2	NA	CASSIPGLGYTF	TGTGCCAGCAGCATACCGGGACTAGGGTACACCTTC
NA	TRBV6-1	TRBJ2-2	NA	CASSEGRNRDTGELFF	TGTGCCAGCAGTGAAGGGAGAAACAGGGACACCGGGGAGCTGTTTTTT
NA	TRBV5-4	TRBJ2-3	NA	CASSFPSDTQYF	TGTGCCAGCAGCTTCCCTTCGGATACGCAGTATTTT
TRBD1	TRBV29-1	TRBJ2-7	few	CSVSTGDHEQYF	TGCAGCGTAAGTACAGGGGACCACGAGCAGTACTTC
NA	TRBV19	TRBJ1-1	NA	CASKYRGEGGTEAFF	TGTGCCAGTAAATACCGAGGGGAGGGAGGCACTGAAGCTTTCTTT
NA	TRBV7-3	TRBJ2-6	once	CASSLSRAGANVLTF	TGTGCCAGCAGCTTAAGTCGAGCTGGGGCCAACGTCCTGACTTTC
NA	TRBV5-4	TRBJ1-2	NA	CASSPYQGWGGYTF	TGTGCCAGCAGCCCATACCAGGGATGGGGTGGCTACACCTTC
TRBD1	TRBV5-1	TRBJ1-1	NA	CASSWGQLNTEAFF	TGCGCCAGCAGCTGGGGACAGCTGAACACTGAAGCTTTCTTT
NA	TRBV5-1	TRBJ2-2	NA	CASSGLANTGELFF	TGCGCCAGCAGTGGCCTGGCGAACACCGGGGAGCTGTTTTTT
NA	TRBV30	TRBJ1-1	once	CAWKEQLNTEAFF	TGTGCCTGGAAAGAACAGTTGAACACTGAAGCTTTCTTT
NA	TRBV16	TRBJ2-4	NA	CASSRQDKNIQYF	TGTGCCAGCAGTCGACAGGACAAAAACATTCAGTACTTC
NA	TRBV19	TRBJ1-3	NA	CASRDAAAGNTIYF	TGTGCCAGTAGAGACGCCGCGGCTGGAAACACCATATATTTT
TRBD2	TRBV3-1/TRBV3-2	TRBJ2-5	NA	CASSQDQGRVQYF	TGTGCCAGCAGCCAAGATCAAGGGAGGGTCCAGTACTTC
TRBD1	TRBV7-3	TRBJ2-7	NA	CASSKGRTGTYEQYF	TGTGCCAGCAGCAAAGGCAGGACAGGGACCTACGAGCAGTACTTC
TRBD2	TRBV3-1/TRBV3-2	TRBJ2-5	NA	CASSQGRLAGVRETQYF	TGTGCCAGCAGCCAAGGGAGACTAGCGGGAGTGCGGGAGACCCAGTACTTC
TRBD1	TRBV5-1	TRBJ2-3	many	CASSLSQGTDTQYF	TGCGCCAGCAGCTTGTCACAGGGGACAGATACGCAGTATTTT
TRBD1	TRBV19	TRBJ1-2	NA	CASSEAGTASYGYTF	TGTGCCAGTAGTGAAGCCGGGACAGCAAGCTATGGCTACACCTTC
NA	TRBV12-2	TRBJ2-7	NA	CASRLDPFQTQEFYEQYF	TGTGCAAGTCGCTTAGACCCTTTTCAGACACAGGAGTTCTACGAGCAGTACTTC
NA	TRBV3-1/TRBV3-2	TRBJ1-2	NA	CASSPGQSYGYTF	TGTGCCAGCAGCCCAGGACAGAGTTATGGCTACACCTTC
NA	TRBV5-6	TRBJ1-1	NA	CASSLLGAGNTEAFF	TGTGCCAGCAGCTTGCTGGGGGCGGGGAACACTGAAGCTTTCTTT
NA	TRBV11-1	TRBJ2-2	NA	CASSRDYAGELFF	TGTGCCAGCAGCCGAGACTATGCCGGGGAGCTGTTTTTT
TRBD1	TRBV19	TRBJ1-5	NA	CASRNTGTGNQPQHF	TGTGCCAGTAGAAACACCGGGACAGGGAATCAGCCCCAGCATTTT
TRBD2	TRBV10-2	TRBJ2-7	once	CASSEVSGEYEQYF	TGCGCCAGCAGTGAGGTTAGCGGGGAGTACGAGCAGTACTTC
NA	TRBV19	TRBJ1-6	NA	CASSIGGRGHSPLHF	TGTGCCAGTAGTATTGGTGGTCGCGGGCATTCACCCCTCCACTTT
NA	TRBV19	TRBJ1-5	NA	CASSQTGYQPQHF	TGTGCCAGTAGTCAAACAGGGTATCAGCCCCAGCATTTT
NA	TRBV7-9	TRBJ1-1	NA	CASSLMGVGAEAFF	TGTGCCAGCAGCTTAATGGGTGTGGGGGCCGAAGCTTTCTTT
NA	TRBV6-5	TRBJ2-3	NA	CASRRGLIADTQYF	TGTGCCAGCAGAAGGGGCCTAATCGCAGATACGCAGTATTTT
TRBD2	TRBV7-9	TRBJ2-7	NA	CASSSSGSLPDFRKQYF	TGTGCCAGCAGCAGTAGCGGGAGCCTTCCAGACTTCCGAAAGCAGTACTTC
NA	TRBV10-3	TRBJ1-1	NA	CAISDGQGGWTEAFF	TGTGCCATCAGTGACGGCCAGGGAGGGTGGACTGAAGCTTTCTTT
NA	TRBV2	TRBJ2-2	NA	CASSVRVHSNTGELFF	TGTGCCAGCAGTGTTAGAGTCCATTCGAACACCGGGGAGCTGTTTTTT
TRBD2	TRBV24-1	TRBJ2-1	few	CATSDRSGGDEQFF	TGTGCCACCAGTGACCGTAGCGGGGGGGATGAGCAGTTCTTC
NA	TRBV6-5	TRBJ1-1	NA	CASSYSEATEAFF	TGTGCCAGCAGTTACTCAGAGGCCACTGAAGCTTTCTTT
TRBD1	TRBV5-1	TRBJ1-3	NA	CASSEGRPGQGNTIYF	TGCGCCAGCAGCGAAGGCCGCCCGGGACAGGGAAACACCATATATTTT
TRBD1	TRBV5-1	TRBJ2-4	NA	CASSLTADRDRLAKNIQYF	TGCGCCAGCAGCTTGACCGCGGACCGGGACAGATTAGCCAAAAACATTCAGTACTTC
TRBD1	TRBV18	TRBJ1-4	NA	CASSGARDRDEKLFF	TGTGCCAGCTCAGGAGCACGGGACAGGGATGAAAAACTGTTTTTT
TRBD1	TRBV2	TRBJ1-5	once	CASREGQRNQPQHF	TGTGCCAGCAGGGAGGGACAGCGAAATCAGCCCCAGCATTTT
NA	TRBV10-3	TRBJ2-1	few	CAISDDRGLPYNEQFF	TGTGCCATCAGTGACGATAGGGGACTTCCATACAATGAGCAGTTCTTC
NA	TRBV14	TRBJ1-1	NA	CASSQEVGGHLNTEAFF	TGTGCCAGCAGCCAAGAGGTTGGGGGACACTTGAACACTGAAGCTTTCTTT
NA	TRBV20-1	TRBJ1-1	NA	CRGARGTEAFF	TGCAGGGGGGCCCGAGGCACTGAAGCTTTCTTT
NA	TRBV7-8	TRBJ2-1	NA	CASSFWTEHNEQFF	TGTGCCAGCAGCTTTTGGACAGAACACAATGAGCAGTTCTTC
TRBD2	TRBV4-2	TRBJ2-3	NA	CASSQVRGLAGGDTQYF	TGTGCCAGCAGCCAAGTCCGGGGGCTAGCGGGGGGAGATACGCAGTATTTT
NA	TRBV5-4	TRBJ2-3	NA	CASSWGRQSSSTDTQYF	TGTGCCAGCAGCTGGGGCAGACAGTCTTCTAGCACAGATACGCAGTATTTT
NA	TRBV3-1/TRBV3-2	TRBJ2-3	NA	CASSQRGSTDTQYF	TGTGCCAGCAGCCAGCGGGGTAGCACAGATACGCAGTATTTT
NA	TRBV5-6	TRBJ1-3	NA	CASSWDKNPGNTIYF	TGTGCCAGCAGCTGGGACAAGAATCCCGGAAACACCATATATTTT
TRBD2	TRBV19	TRBJ2-1	NA	CASSRTSHNEQFF	TGTGCCAGTAGTAGGACTAGCCACAATGAGCAGTTCTTC